This T cell receptor (beta chain) appears in the sequencing data of a study of T cell clones after liver transplantation. Across the whole study: HCV positivity affected three of eight recipients; the rest lacked autoimmune or viral indications. Findings of the study overall: In a couple of subjects, few donor cells limited the measurable donor-reactive repertoire. Post-transplant time points were not standardized, so conclusions are preliminary.

Sequencing was performed with immunoSEQ multiplex PCR; in TCRdb, only in-frame clones are kept and a portion is missing. Of roughly 6,100 clones in the sample, about 28% were seen once. In regard to this clone: Its cognate antigen is unknown.

Proliferating CFSE-low MLR cells were sequenced to define alloreactive TCRbeta sequences. The sequence was collected from a human patient who received a liver transplant. Part of the T cells may come from the graft donor. Sequenced input: CD4+ T cells from cultured PBMCs.

CDR3 residues: CASGDSPGNTGELFF. For the CDR3, the DNA is TGTGCCAGCGGGGACTCCCCCGGGAACACCGGGGAGCTGTTTTTT. The chain employs TRBV2 and TRBJ2-2, with D possibly matching TRBD2 (6 bases). CDR3 length equals 15 residues. Germline V gene lookup returns CDR1 SNHLY and CDR2 FYNNEI. Trimming took 8 bases from V and 1 from J, leaving 14 bases between them.